The rows below give T cell receptor beta chains drawn from one sample of a study of blood T cells in healthy people across ages. TCRdb passed the 5' RACE reads through MiXCR, listing each CDR3 protein once. The repertoire includes over 700,000 distinct CDR3 sequences, 25% of them detected once, and roughly 9% sits in the top ten. The same sample was also used in a study of T cells of mothers and their children.

The specimen sequenced was blood. The source is a boy aged 5 to 17 in good health. The CDR3 runs from the conserved cysteine through the conserved F or W. Each record gives: D gene, J gene, clone size, V gene, CDR3 protein, CDR3 DNA. A D gene is named only where the DNA matches it firmly. For some rows the clone size is stated as once, few or many, or as a class when expanded; others skip it.

D gene: TRBD1; J gene: TRBJ1-1; clone size: NA; V gene: TRBV12-3/TRBV12-4; CDR3 protein: CASSPRDRVRTFF; CDR3 DNA: TGTGCCAGCAGTCCGAGGGACAGGGTGCGAACTTTCTTT
D gene: NA; J gene: TRBJ2-1; clone size: few; V gene: TRBV29-1; CDR3 protein: CSVGGADLAPNEQFF; CDR3 DNA: TGCAGCGTTGGGGGGGCGGACCTAGCCCCCAATGAGCAGTTCTTC
D gene: NA; J gene: TRBJ2-5; clone size: few; V gene: TRBV7-9; CDR3 protein: CASSSRGIETQYF; CDR3 DNA: TGTGCCAGCAGCTCGCGCGGGATAGAGACCCAGTACTTC
D gene: TRBD2; J gene: TRBJ2-5; clone size: few; V gene: TRBV5-6; CDR3 protein: CASSSWGLAGEKKETQYF; CDR3 DNA: TGTGCCAGCAGCTCCTGGGGACTAGCGGGAGAGAAGAAAGAGACCCAGTACTTC
D gene: TRBD1; J gene: TRBJ2-7; clone size: NA; V gene: TRBV5-1; CDR3 protein: CASSETGTVYEQYF; CDR3 DNA: TGCGCCAGCAGCGAAACCGGGACAGTCTACGAGCAGTACTTC
D gene: NA; J gene: TRBJ2-7; clone size: NA; V gene: TRBV5-6; CDR3 protein: CVSSLGGGPEQYF; CDR3 DNA: TGTGTCAGCAGCTTGGGAGGGGGCCCCGAGCAGTACTTC
D gene: NA; J gene: TRBJ2-1; clone size: NA; V gene: TRBV28; CDR3 protein: CASSPLGDIKRYNEQFF; CDR3 DNA: TGTGCCAGCAGCCCCTTGGGGGACATAAAGCGGTACAATGAGCAGTTCTTC
D gene: NA; J gene: TRBJ2-7; clone size: NA; V gene: TRBV29-1; CDR3 protein: CSVEATGREQYF; CDR3 DNA: TGCAGCGTTGAGGCCACGGGGAGGGAGCAGTACTTC
D gene: NA; J gene: TRBJ1-4; clone size: many; V gene: TRBV7-8; CDR3 protein: CASSLAGVNEKLFF; CDR3 DNA: TGTGCCAGCAGCTTAGCAGGGGTTAATGAAAAACTGTTTTTT
D gene: TRBD1; J gene: TRBJ2-7; clone size: few; V gene: TRBV12-3/TRBV12-4; CDR3 protein: CASSPASEQQGARDEQYF; CDR3 DNA: TGTGCCAGCAGCCCCGCCTCCGAACAACAGGGGGCTAGGGACGAGCAGTACTTC
D gene: NA; J gene: TRBJ1-1; clone size: NA; V gene: TRBV28; CDR3 protein: CASSLRGFAEAFF; CDR3 DNA: TGTGCCAGCAGTTTAAGGGGATTCGCTGAAGCTTTCTTT
D gene: TRBD1; J gene: TRBJ2-1; clone size: NA; V gene: TRBV29-1; CDR3 protein: CSVSTGGSYNEQFF; CDR3 DNA: TGCAGCGTTTCTACAGGGGGGTCCTACAATGAGCAGTTCTTC
D gene: NA; J gene: TRBJ1-4; clone size: NA; V gene: TRBV20-1; CDR3 protein: CSAIWSEKLFF; CDR3 DNA: TGCAGTGCTATCTGGAGTGAAAAACTGTTTTTT
D gene: NA; J gene: TRBJ1-1; clone size: NA; V gene: TRBV12-3/TRBV12-4; CDR3 protein: CASSSGEMTFF; CDR3 DNA: TGTGCCAGCAGCTCCGGTGAAATGACTTTCTTT
D gene: NA; J gene: TRBJ2-1; clone size: few; V gene: TRBV12-3/TRBV12-4; CDR3 protein: CASSLGRPGQAEQFF; CDR3 DNA: TGTGCCAGCAGTTTAGGTCGGCCTGGGCAGGCTGAGCAGTTCTTC
D gene: NA; J gene: TRBJ1-1; clone size: few; V gene: TRBV20-1; CDR3 protein: CSATVTEAFF; CDR3 DNA: TGCAGTGCTACAGTCACTGAAGCTTTCTTT
D gene: NA; J gene: TRBJ1-4; clone size: NA; V gene: TRBV7-6; CDR3 protein: CASSLAVGNEKLFF; CDR3 DNA: TGTGCCAGCAGCTTAGCGGTAGGGAATGAAAAACTGTTTTTT
D gene: NA; J gene: TRBJ2-5; clone size: few; V gene: TRBV29-1; CDR3 protein: CSVVGMPETQYF; CDR3 DNA: TGCAGCGTTGTCGGTATGCCCGAGACCCAGTACTTC
D gene: NA; J gene: TRBJ1-6; clone size: few; V gene: TRBV12-5; CDR3 protein: CASGLPDNSPLHF; CDR3 DNA: TGTGCTAGTGGTTTGCCCGATAATTCACCCCTCCACTTT
D gene: NA; J gene: TRBJ1-6; clone size: few; V gene: TRBV19; CDR3 protein: CASSMRQSSYNSPLHF; CDR3 DNA: TGTGCCAGTAGTATGCGTCAGAGCTCCTATAATTCACCCCTCCACTTT
D gene: NA; J gene: TRBJ2-7; clone size: NA; V gene: TRBV4-3; CDR3 protein: CASSQELRGGYEQYF; CDR3 DNA: TGCGCCAGCAGCCAAGAACTGAGGGGCGGTTACGAGCAGTACTTC
D gene: TRBD1; J gene: TRBJ2-1; clone size: NA; V gene: TRBV7-9; CDR3 protein: CASSLPLDRSQNEQFF; CDR3 DNA: TGTGCCAGCAGCTTACCTTTGGACAGGAGTCAGAATGAGCAGTTCTTC
D gene: TRBD1; J gene: TRBJ1-2; clone size: NA; V gene: TRBV4-1; CDR3 protein: CASSYPGQGNGYTF; CDR3 DNA: TGCGCCAGCAGCTACCCGGGACAGGGTAATGGCTACACCTTC
D gene: NA; J gene: TRBJ2-6; clone size: NA; V gene: TRBV7-9; CDR3 protein: CASSPRVRSGANVLTF; CDR3 DNA: TGTGCCAGCAGCCCGAGGGTCCGCTCTGGGGCCAACGTCCTGACTTTC
D gene: TRBD2; J gene: TRBJ2-3; clone size: few; V gene: TRBV4-2; CDR3 protein: CASSQGGSGGADTQYF; CDR3 DNA: TGTGCCAGCAGCCAAGGGGGTAGCGGGGGGGCAGATACGCAGTATTTT
D gene: NA; J gene: TRBJ1-2; clone size: NA; V gene: TRBV7-9; CDR3 protein: CASSSRTYGYTF; CDR3 DNA: TGTGCCAGCAGCTCGAGAACTTATGGCTACACCTTC
D gene: TRBD1; J gene: TRBJ2-7; clone size: once; V gene: TRBV5-1; CDR3 protein: CASSWNRGEQYF; CDR3 DNA: TGCGCCAGCAGTTGGAACAGGGGCGAGCAGTACTTC